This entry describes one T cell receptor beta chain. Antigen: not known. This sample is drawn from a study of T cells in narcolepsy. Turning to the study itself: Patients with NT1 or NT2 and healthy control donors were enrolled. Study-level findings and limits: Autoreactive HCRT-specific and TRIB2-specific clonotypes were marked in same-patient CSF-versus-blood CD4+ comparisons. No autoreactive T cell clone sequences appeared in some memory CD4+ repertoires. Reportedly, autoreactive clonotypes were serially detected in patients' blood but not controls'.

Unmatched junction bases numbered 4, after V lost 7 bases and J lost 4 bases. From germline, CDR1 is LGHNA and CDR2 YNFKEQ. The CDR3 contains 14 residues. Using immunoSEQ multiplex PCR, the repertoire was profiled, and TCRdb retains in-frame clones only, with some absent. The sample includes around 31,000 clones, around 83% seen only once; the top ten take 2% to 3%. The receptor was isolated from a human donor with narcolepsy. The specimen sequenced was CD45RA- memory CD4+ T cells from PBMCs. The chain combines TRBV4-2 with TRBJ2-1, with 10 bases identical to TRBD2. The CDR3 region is CASNPTSGYNEQFF. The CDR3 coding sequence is TGTGCCAGCAACCCGACTAGCGGGTACAATGAGCAGTTCTTC.